The rows below give T cell receptor beta chains drawn from one sample of a study of T cell responses to AZD1222 COVID-19 vaccine. Only in-frame clones appear in the TCRdb table, and some are missing; sequencing was by immunoSEQ multiplex PCR. The sample records 75,000 or so clones, 85% to 95% being singletons. Source: peripheral blood, taken 28 days after the second AZD1222 dose. The receptors come from an adult who received the AZD1222 COVID-19 vaccine. The CDR3 runs from the conserved cysteine through the conserved F or W. The D gene is left open where the match is weak. Clone size is given for some rows only: seen once, a few or many times, or a class if the clone is expanded.

j_gene: TRBJ1-4; d_gene: .; v_gene: TRBV4-1; abundance: .; CDR3nt: TGCGCCAGCAGCCAAGACCAGATGTCGAATGAAAAACTGTTTTTT; CDR3aa: CASSQDQMSNEKLFF
j_gene: TRBJ2-1; d_gene: TRBD2; v_gene: TRBV7-9; abundance: once; CDR3nt: TGTGCCAGCAGCTTAGGGCTAGCGGAGTTGTATGAGCAGTTCTTC; CDR3aa: CASSLGLAELYEQFF
j_gene: TRBJ1-1; d_gene: TRBD1; v_gene: TRBV10-3; abundance: once; CDR3nt: TGTGCCACAGGGGGACTAGACACTGAAGCTTTCTTT; CDR3aa: CATGGLDTEAFF
j_gene: TRBJ2-7; d_gene: .; v_gene: TRBV5-1; abundance: .; CDR3nt: TGCGCCAGCAGCTTGGAATCATGGTACGAGCAGTACTTC; CDR3aa: CASSLESWYEQYF
j_gene: TRBJ2-3; d_gene: .; v_gene: TRBV11-2; abundance: .; CDR3nt: TGTGCCAGCAGCCATACGGTGGCCACAGATACGCAGTATTTT; CDR3aa: CASSHTVATDTQYF
j_gene: TRBJ2-1; d_gene: TRBD2; v_gene: TRBV7-7; abundance: .; CDR3nt: TGTGCCAGCAGCTTAGGGCTAGCGGGAGATGAGCAGTTCTTC; CDR3aa: CASSLGLAGDEQFF
j_gene: TRBJ1-2; d_gene: .; v_gene: TRBV29-1; abundance: .; CDR3nt: TGCAGCGTAGAACAGGGAAGGGAGCATGGCTACACCTTC; CDR3aa: CSVEQGREHGYTF
j_gene: TRBJ2-7; d_gene: .; v_gene: TRBV9; abundance: .; CDR3nt: TGTGCCAGCAGCGTAGAGAGCACCTCCTACGAGCAGTACTTC; CDR3aa: CASSVESTSYEQYF
j_gene: TRBJ1-2; d_gene: .; v_gene: TRBV29-1; abundance: once; CDR3nt: TGCAGCGTTGCATTGGCGTCTCCCGGACAGACGTTCTATGGCTACACCTTC; CDR3aa: CSVALASPGQTFYGYTF
j_gene: TRBJ1-1; d_gene: TRBD1; v_gene: TRBV19; abundance: .; CDR3nt: TGTGCCAGTAGTACCGGGACAGGGGAGATAAGTACTGAAGCTTTCTTT; CDR3aa: CASSTGTGEISTEAFF
j_gene: TRBJ1-1; d_gene: .; v_gene: TRBV6-4; abundance: .; CDR3nt: TGTGCCAGGGAGTGGGACCATCGAACTGAAGCTTTCTTT; CDR3aa: CAREWDHRTEAFF
j_gene: TRBJ2-1; d_gene: TRBD2; v_gene: TRBV10-2; abundance: once; CDR3nt: TGCGCCAGCAATGTCGGACTAGCGGGGCCCCACAATGAGCAGTTCTTC; CDR3aa: CASNVGLAGPHNEQFF
j_gene: TRBJ2-3; d_gene: TRBD2; v_gene: TRBV6-1; abundance: .; CDR3nt: TGTGCCAGCAGTGTACCCGGGACTAGCGGGATAACAGATACGCAGTATTTT; CDR3aa: CASSVPGTSGITDTQYF
j_gene: TRBJ2-3; d_gene: .; v_gene: TRBV6-5; abundance: .; CDR3nt: TGTGCCAGCAGTTACGTGCCCGGGGCAGATACGCAGTATTTT; CDR3aa: CASSYVPGADTQYF
j_gene: TRBJ1-5; d_gene: .; v_gene: TRBV6-5; abundance: .; CDR3nt: TGTGCCAGCGGGGTTGTCCAGCCCCAGCATTTT; CDR3aa: CASGVVQPQHF
j_gene: TRBJ2-7; d_gene: .; v_gene: TRBV29-1; abundance: .; CDR3nt: TGCAGCGTTGTCCCGGCGACGGGCGAGCAGTACTTC; CDR3aa: CSVVPATGEQYF
j_gene: TRBJ2-2; d_gene: .; v_gene: TRBV5-5; abundance: .; CDR3nt: TGTGCCAGCAGCTTGGGAACAGGGTATAACACCGGGGAGCTGTTTTTT; CDR3aa: CASSLGTGYNTGELFF
j_gene: TRBJ1-5; d_gene: .; v_gene: TRBV4-3; abundance: once; CDR3nt: TGCGCCAGCAGCCAAGATGGACAGCCCAATCAGCCCCAGCATTTT; CDR3aa: CASSQDGQPNQPQHF
j_gene: TRBJ1-5; d_gene: .; v_gene: TRBV7-2; abundance: .; CDR3nt: TGTGCCAGCAGCCTTTCCCCGGGACCATTAAAACAGCCCCAGCATTTT; CDR3aa: CASSLSPGPLKQPQHF
j_gene: TRBJ1-4; d_gene: TRBD1; v_gene: TRBV28; abundance: .; CDR3nt: TGTGCCAGCAGCCTTCCGGGACAGGGAGGTGAAAAACTGTTTTTT; CDR3aa: CASSLPGQGGEKLFF
j_gene: TRBJ2-1; d_gene: TRBD2; v_gene: TRBV28; abundance: .; CDR3nt: TGTGCCAGCAGTCCCTACTTAATTGGACTAGCGGGAGGGAGCTCCTACAATGAGCAGTTCTTC; CDR3aa: CASSPYLIGLAGGSSYNEQFF
j_gene: TRBJ1-1; d_gene: .; v_gene: TRBV7-3; abundance: .; CDR3nt: TGTGCCAGCAGCTTAAACGGGATCGCGGGCACTGAAGCTTTCTTT; CDR3aa: CASSLNGIAGTEAFF
j_gene: TRBJ2-5; d_gene: .; v_gene: TRBV3-1/TRBV3-2; abundance: .; CDR3nt: TGTGCCAGCAGCCCACAGGAGGGAATATTACAAGAGACCCAGTACTTC; CDR3aa: CASSPQEGILQETQYF
j_gene: TRBJ2-7; d_gene: .; v_gene: TRBV7-9; abundance: .; CDR3nt: TGTGCCAGCAGCTTACGCTACGAGCAGTACTTC; CDR3aa: CASSLRYEQYF
j_gene: TRBJ2-2; d_gene: TRBD2; v_gene: TRBV3-1/TRBV3-2; abundance: .; CDR3nt: TGTGCCAGCAACGGACTAGATCGCGCCGGGGAGCTGTTTTTT; CDR3aa: CASNGLDRAGELFF
j_gene: TRBJ2-5; d_gene: TRBD1; v_gene: TRBV24-1; abundance: once; CDR3nt: TGTGCCACCAGTGCCCCGGACAGGGGAATAGAGACCCAGTACTTC; CDR3aa: CATSAPDRGIETQYF
j_gene: TRBJ2-5; d_gene: .; v_gene: TRBV11-2; abundance: .; CDR3nt: TGTGCCAGCAGCTTACAGGGGCAAGAGACCCAGTACTTC; CDR3aa: CASSLQGQETQYF
j_gene: TRBJ2-1; d_gene: TRBD2; v_gene: TRBV10-3; abundance: .; CDR3nt: TGTGCCATCGGTCGGGAGGGGTACAATGAGCAGTTCTTC; CDR3aa: CAIGREGYNEQFF